Listed below are T cell receptor beta chains from one sample, sequenced in a study of monozygotic twins with cystic fibrosis. Some clones are missing from TCRdb's copy, which holds only in-frame ones; the method was immunoSEQ multiplex PCR. This sample carries around 25,000 clones, around 90% of them seen once, and the ten largest clones take approximately 0.3%. The sequenced sample was blood. The source is a girl aged 2 to 10 with cystic fibrosis. CDR3s include the opening cysteine and the closing phenylalanine or tryptophan. A D gene is named only where the DNA matches it firmly. Where a row states a size, it is once, few, many or the class of an expanded clone; other rows omit it.

j_call	d_call	v_call	clone_size	cdr3_nt	cdr3_aa
TRBJ1-5	NA	TRBV4-3	NA	TGCGCCAGCAGCCAGGGCCTTTATCAGCCCCAGCATTTT	CASSQGLYQPQHF
TRBJ2-2	NA	TRBV2	NA	TGTGCCAGCATGCCAGTTAACACCGGGGAGCTGTTTTTT	CASMPVNTGELFF
TRBJ1-6	NA	TRBV18	NA	TGTGCCAGCTCGGAGACCCAGGGAGGAAATTCACCCCTCCACTTT	CASSETQGGNSPLHF
TRBJ2-7	NA	TRBV4-3	NA	TGCGCCAGCAGCCCGGGAAGGGAGGTGTACGAGCAGTACTTC	CASSPGREVYEQYF
TRBJ1-4	TRBD1	TRBV29-1	NA	TGCGCCAATGGGGACAGACCTGCAACTAATGAAAAACTGTTTTTT	CANGDRPATNEKLFF
TRBJ1-4	NA	TRBV5-8	NA	TGTGCCAGCAGCTTGGGACAGTCTAAAAACGGAAATGAAAAACTGTTTTTT	CASSLGQSKNGNEKLFF
TRBJ2-1	NA	TRBV21-1	NA	TGTGCCAGCACTCACGGGGGGCCCAGTGAGCAGTTCTTC	CASTHGGPSEQFF
TRBJ1-2	TRBD1	TRBV5-6	NA	TGTGCCAGCAGCCCGTCCCAGGGGGCCTATGGCTACACCTTC	CASSPSQGAYGYTF
TRBJ1-2	NA	TRBV11-2	NA	TGTGCCAGCAGCTCGGACTTAAAAATGGGTGGCTACACCTTC	CASSSDLKMGGYTF
TRBJ2-1	NA	TRBV9	NA	TGTGCCAGCAGCGTAGCCCCATCCACAGGCAATGAGCAGTTCTTC	CASSVAPSTGNEQFF
TRBJ2-5	TRBD2	TRBV10-2	NA	TGCGCCAGCAGCGGGACTAGCGGGGGGCCCCAAGAGACCCAGTACTTC	CASSGTSGGPQETQYF
TRBJ1-3	NA	TRBV2	NA	TGTGGTGAGGCGGATGGCTCTGGAAACACCATATATTTT	CGEADGSGNTIYF
TRBJ2-4	TRBD2	TRBV7-9	NA	TGTGCCAGCAGCCCGACGGGACTAGACAAAAACATTCAGTACTTC	CASSPTGLDKNIQYF
TRBJ1-4	NA	TRBV4-1	NA	TGCGCCAGCAGCCTTGACCTGGGGCTGGGAAAACTGTTTTTT	CASSLDLGLGKLFF
TRBJ2-5	NA	TRBV5-1	NA	TGCGCCAGCAGCGAGTATTGGCAAGAGACCCAGTACTTC	CASSEYWQETQYF
TRBJ1-6	NA	TRBV30	NA	TGTGCCTGGAGCATGGGCAGGGAAGGTTCACCCCTCCACTTT	CAWSMGREGSPLHF
TRBJ1-1	NA	TRBV6-1	NA	TGTGCCACCAATCCGGCGGGGGCTGAAGCTTTCTTT	CATNPAGAEAFF
TRBJ1-6	NA	TRBV18	NA	TGTGCCAGCTCACCACCGAGTCAGGGCTGGTCACCCCTCCACTTT	CASSPPSQGWSPLHF
TRBJ1-1	NA	TRBV12-5	few	TGTGCTAGTGGTCCTCTTACCCTGAACACTGAAGCTTTCTTT	CASGPLTLNTEAFF
TRBJ2-7	TRBD1	TRBV5-4	once	TGTGCCAGCAGCTTACCGGGACAGGGGATCTACGAGCAGTACTTC	CASSLPGQGIYEQYF
TRBJ1-2	TRBD1	TRBV5-6	NA	TGTGCCAGCAGCTTACGACAGGGGGACTATGGCTACACCTTC	CASSLRQGDYGYTF
TRBJ2-7	NA	TRBV11-2	NA	TGTGCCAGCAGTAACGTGGGGGCGTCCTACGAGCAGTACTTC	CASSNVGASYEQYF
TRBJ1-1	NA	TRBV5-1	NA	TGCGCCAGCAGCTTGGGGCAGGCTGATAGGGGGGCTTTCTTT	CASSLGQADRGAFF
TRBJ2-5	TRBD2	TRBV11-2	NA	TGTGCCAGCAGCTTAGGGGCGGGGGGGCGAGAGACCCAGTACTTC	CASSLGAGGRETQYF
TRBJ2-3	TRBD1	TRBV18	once	TGTGCCAGCTCACCCGAGGACAGGGTCGCCACAGATACGCAGTATTTT	CASSPEDRVATDTQYF
TRBJ2-1	TRBD2	TRBV11-2	NA	TGTGCCAGCAGCTTACTGTCGACTAGCGGGGCCTACAATGAGCAGTTCTTC	CASSLLSTSGAYNEQFF
TRBJ2-5	NA	TRBV10-3	NA	TGTGCCATCAGTGAGCGGCAGGGAGAAGAGACCCAGTACTTC	CAISERQGEETQYF
TRBJ2-2	TRBD1	TRBV18	NA	TGTGCCAGCTCACCCGGGACAGGAAACACCGGGGAGCTGTTTTTT	CASSPGTGNTGELFF
TRBJ1-2	NA	TRBV9	NA	TGTGCCAGCAGCGTAGACAGCCTAACTTATGGCTACACCTTC	CASSVDSLTYGYTF
TRBJ1-2	NA	TRBV2	NA	TGTGCCAGTGAATCAAGGGCACCTAACTATGGCTACACCTTC	CASESRAPNYGYTF
TRBJ1-6	NA	TRBV19	NA	TGTGCCAGTAGTATGGGCCAACTCTATAATTCACCCCTCCACTTT	CASSMGQLYNSPLHF
TRBJ1-1	NA	TRBV7-8	once	TGTGCCAGCAGCTCCCGGACAACCATGAACACTGAAGCTTTCTTT	CASSSRTTMNTEAFF
TRBJ2-1	NA	TRBV25-1	NA	TGTGCCAGCAGTGACACGACCCTCGCCCGCGATGAGCAGTTCTTC	CASSDTTLARDEQFF
TRBJ2-3	NA	TRBV6-5	NA	TGTGCCAGCAGTTTGGAGCGCGGAGATACGCAGTATTTT	CASSLERGDTQYF
TRBJ1-1	NA	TRBV5-5	NA	TGTGCCAGCAGCTTCTGGGGGGTCGGCACTGAAGCTTTCTTT	CASSFWGVGTEAFF
TRBJ1-1	NA	TRBV7-2	NA	TGTGCCAGCAGCCCAGCAGGGGTCACTGAAGCTTTCTTT	CASSPAGVTEAFF
TRBJ1-2	NA	TRBV27	once	TGTGCCAGCAGTTCTATGGGGGAGGGGGGCTATGGCTACACCTTC	CASSSMGEGGYGYTF
TRBJ2-3	TRBD2	TRBV30	once	TGTGCCTGGAGTGGTGGCGGGGGGCCCACAGATACGCAGTATTTT	CAWSGGGGPTDTQYF
TRBJ1-1	NA	TRBV5-6	NA	TGTGCCAGCAGCTTGTGGGAGACAGAACAGTGGGGGAACACTGAAGCTTTCTTT	CASSLWETEQWGNTEAFF
TRBJ2-7	NA	TRBV7-6	NA	TGTGCCAGCAGCTTAGGAGGGGGAGGCTACGAGCAGTACTTC	CASSLGGGGYEQYF
TRBJ1-2	NA	TRBV30	NA	TGTGCCTGGAGTGTACAGTACGGCGCAGGGCTCTTAACTGATGGCTACACCTTC	CAWSVQYGAGLLTDGYTF
TRBJ1-1	TRBD1	TRBV5-1	NA	TGCGCCAGCAGGGCCGGGACAGGGCCCCCCGGAGCTTTCTTT	CASRAGTGPPGAFF
TRBJ1-6	TRBD1	TRBV7-2	once	TGTGCCAGCACCCTCCCCCCAGGGGGCGCCAATAATTCACCCCTCCACTTT	CASTLPPGGANNSPLHF
TRBJ1-1	TRBD1	TRBV2	NA	TGTGCCAGCAGTGACCGGGACAGACAAAACACTGAAGCTTTCTTT	CASSDRDRQNTEAFF
TRBJ1-6	NA	TRBV9	NA	TGTGCCAGCAGCGTAGGAGAGGGGGTACCATTCGAGGAGGCACCCCTCCACTTT	CASSVGEGVPFEEAPLHF
TRBJ1-2	NA	TRBV2	NA	TGTGCCAGCAGCCTACAGGGTTGGGGTGATGGCTACACCTTC	CASSLQGWGDGYTF
TRBJ1-1	TRBD1	TRBV5-1	NA	TGCGCCAGCAGCTTGGTGGACAGGGGATCGGATGCTGAAGCTTTCTTT	CASSLVDRGSDAEAFF
TRBJ1-1	TRBD1	TRBV7-8	once	TGTGCCAGCAGCGTGAGCAGGGGGGTGTGGACTGAAGCTTTCTTT	CASSVSRGVWTEAFF
TRBJ2-7	TRBD2	TRBV6-5	NA	TGTGCCAGCAGTCACCGGACTAGCGGGGACGAGCAGTACTTC	CASSHRTSGDEQYF
TRBJ1-2	NA	TRBV25-1	NA	TGTGCCAGCAGTGAATACCGGGTCAACTATGGCTACACCTTC	CASSEYRVNYGYTF
TRBJ1-5	TRBD1	TRBV2	NA	TGTGCCAGCAGTGAGGGCAGGGGGCTCAATCAGCCCCAGCATTTT	CASSEGRGLNQPQHF